Following are 31 T cell receptor beta chains from one sample sequenced in a study of blood T cells in healthy people across ages. Combining a sample-barcoded 5' primer with a J-beta primer mix, a second PCR ran for about 7 to 11 cycles. TCRdb redid the calling of the 5' RACE reads with MiXCR, one entry per CDR3 protein. Seen here are about 1.8 million distinct CDR3 sequences, around half observed once, and the top ten hold about 2.1%. Sequencing was done on a sample of blood. These TCRs come from a woman between 40 and 50 years old in good health.

In this sample, this clonotype turned up a few times. V and J are TRBV12-3 or TRBV12-4 and TRBJ2-3; D assignment may be TRBD1 or TRBD2 (6 bases each). There are 14 residues in the CDR3. V lost 6 bases and J 1 base, leaving 11 bases between the germline ends. The CDR3 DNA reads as TGTGCCAGCAGGGCGAGGGGGGGCACAGATACGCAGTATTTT. Protein sequence: CASRARGGTDTQYF.

This clonotype was seen more than once but under ten times. The chain combines TRBV4-2 with TRBJ2-3; D is perhaps TRBD2 (6 bases). Germline-derived CDR1 and CDR2 are LGHNA and YNFKEQ. V was trimmed by 1 base and J by 2 bases, leaving 13 bases between them. The CDR3 loop spans 16 amino acids. The CDR3 spells CASSQGGLQDTDTQYF. In DNA form, the CDR3 reads TGTGCCAGCAGCCAAGGGGGACTGCAAGACACAGATACGCAGTATTTT.

This clonotype was seen just once. The chain links TRBV28 to TRBJ2-1; D gene ambiguous. The V gene's germline CDR1 is MDHEN and CDR2 SYDVKM. Trimming left V 7 bases short and J 8 bases short, with 15 bases between. The CDR3 is 13 residues long. The CDR3 sequence is CASTPRDLDEQFF. CDR3 nucleotides: TGTGCCAGCACCCCTAGGGATTTGGATGAGCAGTTCTTC. Supplemented by reference TRBV28 and TRBJ2-1, the full variable domain reads DVKVTQSSRYLVKRTGEKVFLECVQDMDHENMFWYRQDPGLGLRLIYFSYDVKMKEKGDIPEGYSVSREKKERFSLILESASTNQTSMYLCASTPRDLDEQFFGPGTRLTVL.

The CDR3 DNA reads as TGTGCCAGCAGCCCAAGGCGGGGGGGCCATGAGCAGTTCTTC. This sequence encodes CASSPRRGGHEQFF. The J gene is TRBJ2-1, the V gene TRBV7-2; 9 bases are a match to TRBD2. V trimming: 5 bases; J trimming: 8 bases; junction bases outside the gene matches: 7. In germline, CDR1 is SGHTA, CDR2 FQGNSA. The CDR3 extends over 14 amino acids.

This clonotype has just a few counts. J is TRBJ2-7 and V is TRBV2, with D possibly matching TRBD1 (6 bases). The J call may be wrong; the DNA end is better matched by TRBJ2-5. In germline, CDR1 is SNHLY, CDR2 FYNNEI. CDR3 size: 17 residues. CDR3 DNA sequence: TGTGCCAGCAGTGAACCTCTGGGCAGGGGCGTAACGGAGACCCAGTACTTC. It codes for CASSEPLGRGVTETQYF.

The chain joins TRBV28 to TRBJ1-1; D remains ambiguous. The CDR3 has 14 amino acids. Deletions cut 5 bases from V and 4 bases from J, with 14 bases between. Germline CDR1 and CDR2: MDHEN and SYDVKM. The CDR3 is CASSNLGRGTEAFF. As DNA, the CDR3 is TGTGCCAGCAGTAACCTCGGACGTGGCACTGAAGCTTTCTTT.

This clonotype was detected once. The rearrangement joins TRBV6-5 to TRBJ1-6; no firm D call. The CDR3 loop spans 14 amino acids. Germline CDR1 and CDR2: MNHEY and SVGAGI. The V end was cut by 2 bases, the J end by 6 bases, with 8 bases between. CDR3 amino acids: CASSYRQSNSPLHF. The CDR3 DNA reads as TGTGCCAGCAGTTACCGGCAGAGTAATTCACCCCTCCACTTT.

This chain uses TRBV3-1 with TRBJ2-7; TRBD1 is a possible D gene (6 bases). Germline V gene sequence: CDR1 LGHDT, CDR2 YNNKEL (reference sequence). The V and J ends lost 2 bases and 7 bases respectively, with 18 bases between them. The CDR3 has 15 amino acids. The CDR3 is CASSQTGKAYNEQYF. As DNA, the CDR3 is TGTGCCAGCAGCCAAACAGGGAAGGCTTACAATGAGCAGTACTTC.

This chain links TRBV15 with TRBJ2-3, with TRBD2 identical over 9 bases. Germline CDR1 reads LNHNV; CDR2 reads YYDKDF (reference sequence). V shed 8 bases, J shed 2 bases, and the junction held 5 bases outside the gene matches. CDR3 length equals 14 residues. CDR3 residues: CATYSGGFTDTQYF. In DNA form, the CDR3 reads TGTGCCACCTATAGCGGGGGTTTCACAGATACGCAGTATTTT.

This clonotype has more than one count but fewer than ten. This sequence joins TRBV7-8 and TRBJ1-2, with TRBD1 as a possible D gene (5 bases). V was pared by 5 bases and J by 5 bases, with 9 bases between. CDR1 is SGHVS and CDR2 is FQNEAQ in the germline V gene. This CDR3 has 12 amino acids. CDR3 coding DNA: TGTGCCAGCAGCAATGGGGGTTATGGCTACACCTTC. It translates to CASSNGGYGYTF.

The J gene is TRBJ2-5, the V gene TRBV6-2 or TRBV6-3, with D unclear. The V end lost 2 bases, the J end lost 2 bases, and 15 bases lay between the germline ends. This CDR3 has 16 residues. Looked up from germline, CDR1 is MNHEY and CDR2 is SVGEGT. The DNA for the CDR3 is TGTGCCAGCAGTTACGCGACCAATTTATTACAAGAGACCCAGTACTTC. Translated, it gives CASSYATNLLQETQYF.

The J gene is TRBJ2-5, the V gene TRBV18; the match to TRBD2 covers 10 bases. Germline CDR1 and CDR2: KGHSH and LQKENI. There are 16 residues in the CDR3. With 2 bases clipped from V and 5 bases from J, the junction kept 8 bases outside the gene matches. CDR3 loop: CASSPSSSGGSETQYF. DNA of the CDR3: TGTGCCAGCTCACCATCGAGTAGCGGGGGGAGTGAGACCCAGTACTTC.

The chain links TRBV6-2 or TRBV6-3 to TRBJ2-5; D gene unclear. The CDR3 spans 14 residues. V gave up 4 bases and J gave up 2 bases, with 11 bases separating them. The germline gives CDR1 MNHEY, CDR2 SVGEGT. The CDR3 DNA follows: TGTGCCAGCAGTTTTGTAGGTCTTCAAGAGACCCAGTACTTC. The encoded protein is CASSFVGLQETQYF.

This rearrangement joins TRBV24-1 to TRBJ2-3; 14 bases match TRBD2. The V segment lost 3 bases and the J segment 9 bases; nucleotides outside the gene matches: 10. Per germline, CDR1 KGHDR and CDR2 SFDVKD. CDR3 length: 17 amino acids. In DNA form, the CDR3 reads TGTGCCACCAGTGATCCCCGGACTAGCGGGGGGTCCAAGACGCAGTATTTT. Its protein is CATSDPRTSGGSKTQYF.

The chain carries TRBV6-2 or TRBV6-3 and TRBJ2-7, with 9 bases lining up with TRBD1. Germline-derived CDR1 and CDR2 are MNHEY and SVGEGT. CDR3 length equals 15 residues. With V trimmed by 6 bases and J by 7 bases, 13 bases remained unmatched. CDR3 DNA sequence: TGTGCCAGCAGCGCCTTTTGGACAGGGGAATTGGAGCAGTACTTC. This translates into CASSAFWTGELEQYF.

This sequence joins TRBV27 and TRBJ2-7; D might be TRBD1 or TRBD2, each matching 5 bases. The germline V gene encodes CDR1 MNHEY and CDR2 SMNVEV (reference sequence). V was pared by 6 bases and J by 1 base, with 16 bases between. The CDR3 is 15 residues long. The CDR3 DNA reads TGTGCCAGCAGCCACAAGGGGAGCGCGTCCTACGAGCAGTACTTC. Its protein is CASSHKGSASYEQYF.

The chain employs TRBV5-1 and TRBJ2-7; possible D gene TRBD2, 5 bases. V was shortened by 3 bases and J by 8 bases, with 18 bases between the two germline ends. Germline CDR1 reads SGHRS; CDR2 reads YFSETQ. The CDR3 is made up of 14 amino acids. CDR3 region: CASSSPLSADQQYF. In DNA form, the CDR3 reads TGCGCCAGCAGCTCCCCCCTTTCAGCGGATCAGCAGTACTTC.

V usage is TRBV20-1 and J usage is TRBJ2-3; no clear D gene. The CDR3 spans 15 residues. Germline assignment: CDR1 DFQATT and CDR2 SNEGSKA (reference sequence). V lost 0 bases and J 1 base, leaving 11 bases between the germline ends. The CDR3 sequence is CSARDSATRTDTQYF. CDR3 coding DNA: TGCAGTGCTAGAGATTCCGCGACCCGCACAGATACGCAGTATTTT.

The rearrangement joins TRBV4-3 to TRBJ2-3; D remains ambiguous. Germline CDR1 reads LGHNA; CDR2 reads YSLEER. The CDR3 contains 14 residues. The V and J ends lost 4 bases and 6 bases respectively, with 14 bases between them. CDR3 sequence: CASSPGRLGDTQYF. Here the CDR3 DNA reads TGCGCCAGCAGCCCCGGACGGCTCGGTGATACGCAGTATTTT.

This clonotype was counted many times. The rearrangement joins TRBV7-2 to TRBJ2-1; no definite D call. Germline V gene sequence: CDR1 SGHTA, CDR2 FQGNSA. Trimming stripped 3 bases from V and 8 bases from J, with 11 bases between. CDR3 size: 13 residues. The CDR3 protein is CASSFDHVHEQFF. The CDR3 bases are TGTGCCAGCAGCTTCGATCACGTACATGAGCAGTTCTTC.

The V and J genes are TRBV20-1 and TRBJ2-6; 10 bases map to TRBD1. The CDR3 has 17 amino acids. With 0 bases clipped from V and 4 bases from J, the junction kept 6 bases outside the gene matches. The germline V gene has CDR1 DFQATT and CDR2 SNEGSKA (reference sequence). The CDR3 region has the DNA TGCAGTGCTAGAGATTCCCGACAGGGGGCCGGGGCCAACGTCCTGACTTTC. This gives the protein CSARDSRQGAGANVLTF.

There are a few counts of this clonotype. The chain is built from TRBV20-1 and TRBJ2-5; 7 nucleotides match TRBD1. Per the germline V gene, CDR1 is DFQATT and CDR2 is SNEGSKA (reference sequence). The CDR3 is made up of 14 amino acids. The ends lost 5 bases at V and 1 base at J; junction bases unmatched: 7. The CDR3 coding sequence is TGCAGTGCTCCTTACGGGACAGTCCAAGAGACCCAGTACTTC. It encodes CSAPYGTVQETQYF.

This clonotype was detected once. CDR3 region: CASSSPPTGEGPYNSPLHF. The CDR3 region has the DNA TGCGCCAGCAGCTCCCCACCGACAGGGGAAGGACCCTATAATTCACCCCTCCACTTT. The J gene is TRBJ1-6, the V gene TRBV5-1; 8 bases match TRBD1. The germline V gene has CDR1 SGHRS and CDR2 YFSETQ. The length of the CDR3 is 19 residues. The V and J ends lost 3 bases and 2 bases, in that order; junction bases with no gene match: 13. The variable domain in full, completed from reference TRBV5-1 and TRBJ1-6, reads KAGVTQTPRYLIKTRGQQVTLSCSPISGHRSVSWYQQTPGQGLQFLFEYFSETQRNKGNFPGRFSGRQFSNSRSEMNVSTLELGDSALYLCASSSPPTGEGPYNSPLHFGNGTRLTVT.

The V gene is TRBV4-2, the J gene TRBJ2-7; perhaps TRBD1 as D (5 bases). V lost 2 bases to trimming and J lost 5 bases, with 16 bases between them. The V gene's germline CDR1 is LGHNA and CDR2 YNFKEQ. The CDR3 spans 15 residues. In DNA, the CDR3 is TGTGCCAGCAGCCAACCAACCGGCAGGGTCCACGAGCAGTACTTC. It translates to CASSQPTGRVHEQYF.

The chain links TRBV10-3 to TRBJ2-5; the match to TRBD1 covers 8 bases. Germline V gives CDR1 ENHRY, CDR2 SYGVKD. This CDR3 is built from 16 residues. With 4 bases clipped from V and 4 bases from J, the junction kept 11 bases outside the gene matches. As DNA, the CDR3 is TGTGCCATCAGTGGTAAAGCGGTACAGGGGGGAGAGACCCAGTACTTC. Protein product: CAISGKAVQGGETQYF.

This clonotype was seen just once. Germline is not matched at one junction end, which may reflect a read error. The CDR3 DNA sequence: TGCAGCGTTGACCCGAGGACAGGGGGGTCCTACAAGGAGCAGTTCTTC. Translated, it gives CSVDPRTGGSYKEQFF. The genes are TRBV29-1 and TRBJ2-1; 10 bases match TRBD1. The germline CDR1 and CDR2 sequences are SQVTM and ANQGSEA. This CDR3 region has 16 residues.

The CDR3 sequence is CASSALGAGANVLTF. CDR3 DNA: TGTGCCAGCTCAGCCTTAGGAGCTGGGGCCAACGTCCTGACTTTC. This chain joins TRBV18 and TRBJ2-6; D is unclear. CDR1 KGHSH and CDR2 LQKENI come from the germline V gene. This CDR3 is built from 15 residues. V lost 5 bases to trimming and J lost 2 bases, with 10 bases between them.

V is TRBV28 and J is TRBJ1-2, with TRBD1 matching 7 bases. J was trimmed by 8 bases and V by 7 bases; bases with no gene match: 16. The length of the CDR3 is 15 residues. Per the germline V gene, CDR1 is MDHEN and CDR2 is SYDVKM. CDR3 sequence reads: CASTPSRAGGRGYTF. Here the CDR3 DNA reads TGTGCCAGCACCCCAAGTAGGGCAGGGGGGAGAGGCTACACCTTC.

This sequence joins TRBV10-3 and TRBJ2-3; TRBD2 matches at 8 bases. Germline V lookup: CDR1 ENHRY, CDR2 SYGVKD. This CDR3 has 19 residues. V was clipped by 6 bases and J by 0 bases; unmatched bases: 17. The CDR3 nucleotides read TGTGCCATCAGGGCGGGACTAGGGAGAAACAGAACTAGCACAGATACGCAGTATTTT. It specifies CAIRAGLGRNRTSTDTQYF.

V is TRBV7-2 and J is TRBJ1-2; D unclear. V dropped 5 bases and J dropped 7 bases, with 11 bases sitting between them. This CDR3 is built from 12 residues. Germline V CDR1 and CDR2: SGHTA, FQGNSA. Written as DNA, the CDR3 is TGTGCCAGCAGCCACCGCCGCGGTGGCTACACCTTC. Translated, it gives CASSHRRGGYTF. The entire variable domain, with the rest obtained from reference TRBV7-2 and TRBJ1-2, is as follows: GAGVSQSPSNKVTEKGKDVELRCDPISGHTALYWYRQSLGQGLEFLIYFQGNSAPDKSGLPSDRFSAERTGGSVSTLTIQRTQQEDSAVYLCASSHRRGGYTFGSGTRLTVV.

To note about this clonotype: A much larger clonotype is one base distant, so this may be a read error. This chain links TRBV9 with TRBJ1-2; D not resolved. Trimming left V 0 bases short and J 2 bases short, with 5 bases between. CDR1 and CDR2 (germline): SGDLS, YYNGEE. The CDR3 runs 13 residues. The CDR3 nucleotides are TGTGCCAGCAGCGTAGATGAGAACTATGGCTACACCTTC. It is translated as CASSVDENYGYTF.